Presented here are 13 T cell receptor beta chains from one specimen sequenced in a study of OX40 agonist ivuxolimab in advanced cancers. Sequenced by immunoSEQ multiplex PCR; TCRdb stores in-frame clones only, minus some. Among 50,000 or so clones listed, 81% were seen once. This material consisted of CD4+ or CD8+ T cells sorted from blood, taken in a trial of the OX40 agonist ivuxolimab. All receptors come from an adult with an advanced solid tumor such as melanoma, head and neck, liver or kidney cancer.

The CDR3 DNA follows: TGTGCCAGCAGCTCCCAGGGCGGGGGGAACACTGAAGCTTTCTTT. Its protein product is CASSSQGGGNTEAFF. V and J are TRBV7-6 and TRBJ1-1; D perhaps matches TRBD1 (5 bases). With 4 bases removed from V and 1 base from J, the gap between germline ends came to 13 bases. There are 15 residues in the CDR3. Germline V gene data show CDR1 as SGHVS and CDR2 as FNYEAQ.

This chain joins TRBV7-9 and TRBJ1-2; D remains unclear. The germline V gene has CDR1 SEHNR and CDR2 FQNEAQ (reference sequence). This CDR3 comprises 11 residues. Trimming left V 5 bases short and J 4 bases short, with 5 bases between. CDR3 loop: CASSQGYGYTF. The CDR3 region has the DNA TGTGCCAGCAGCCAAGGCTATGGCTACACCTTC.

The V call is TRBV7-6, the J call TRBJ1-6, with D perhaps TRBD1 (5 bases). The germline V gene has CDR1 SGHVS and CDR2 FNYEAQ. The CDR3 contains 14 residues. The V end was cut by 5 bases, the J end by 15 bases, with 20 bases between. In DNA, the CDR3 is TGTGCCAGCAGCGGGCTGGGACGTCCCGATAACCTCCACTTT. It codes for CASSGLGRPDNLHF.

The V and J genes are TRBV11-3 and TRBJ2-7; D is undetermined. Trimming pared 4 bases from V and 4 bases from J, leaving 5 bases between. This CDR3 spans 11 amino acids. The germline V gene has CDR1 SGHNT and CDR2 YENEEA. CDR3 nucleotides: TGTGCCAGCAGCTCCTTGTACGAGCAGTACTTC. Its translation is CASSSLYEQYF. The variable domain in full, completed from reference TRBV11-3 and TRBJ2-7, reads EAGVVQSPRYKIIEKKQPVAFWCNPISGHNTLYWYLQNLGQGPELLIRYENEEAVDDSQLPKDRFSAERLKGVDSTLKIQPAELGDSAVYLCASSSLYEQYFGPGTRLTVT.

V gene TRBV6-5 combines with J gene TRBJ1-2; 8 nucleotides agree with TRBD1. Germline V gene sequence: CDR1 MNHEY, CDR2 SVGAGI. The CDR3 has 14 residues. The V gene end was trimmed by 3 bases and the J gene end by 7 bases; junction bases not matched to a gene: 7. CDR3 in amino acids: CASSYGDRRSGYTF. DNA for the CDR3: TGTGCCAGCAGTTATGGGGACAGGCGCTCTGGCTACACCTTC.

This sequence joins TRBV6-5 and TRBJ1-2; a possible D gene is TRBD1 (6 bases). V lost 7 bases and J 7 bases, leaving 13 bases between the germline ends. The CDR3 runs 12 residues. CDR1 and CDR2 from the germline V gene are MNHEY and SVGAGI. CDR3 DNA sequence: TGTGCCAGCACAGGGGCCGGCCCTGGCTACACCTTC. It translates to CASTGAGPGYTF.

Written as DNA, the CDR3 is TGTGCCAGCAGTGATACGGCGGGTACGGATACGCAGTATTTT. Translating it yields CASSDTAGTDTQYF. The chain is built from TRBV6-6 and TRBJ2-3, with a weak D call TRBD2 (5 bases). Trimming pared 5 bases from V and 6 bases from J, leaving 15 bases between. Germline V gene sequence: CDR1 MNHNY, CDR2 SVGAGI (reference sequence). The CDR3 spans 14 residues.

Of note for this clone: Other nucleotide sequences from this sample produce the same CDR3. The chain combines TRBV19 with TRBJ1-2; 7 nucleotides match TRBD1. The germline V gene has CDR1 LNHDA and CDR2 SQIVND (reference sequence). With V trimmed by 3 bases and J by 5 bases, 3 bases remained unmatched. The CDR3 is made up of 13 amino acids. The CDR3 here is CASSIDREYGYTF. CDR3 bases: TGTGCCAGTAGTATTGACAGGGAGTATGGCTACACCTTC.

The chain is built from TRBV2 and TRBJ1-2; perhaps TRBD1 as D (6 bases). V lost 0 bases and J lost 4, with 12 bases in between. CDR3 length: 15 residues. Germline assignment: CDR1 SNHLY and CDR2 FYNNEI. The CDR3 region has the DNA TGTGCCAGCAGTGAAGCGACGACAGGCCTCTATGGCTACACCTTC. It encodes CASSEATTGLYGYTF.

This chain uses TRBV5-1 with TRBJ2-1; 10 nucleotides align to TRBD2. Germline loops: CDR1 SGHRS, CDR2 YFSETQ. The CDR3 sequence is 14 residues long. The CDR3 is CVSRLAGAYNEQFF. CDR3 DNA sequence: TGCGTGTCGAGGCTAGCGGGGGCGTACAATGAGCAGTTCTTC. Complete variable domain (other parts from reference TRBV5-1 and TRBJ2-1): KAGVTQTPRYLIKTRGQQVTLSCSPISGHRSVSWYQQTPGQGLQFLFEYFSETQRNKGNFPGRFSGRQFSNSRSEMNVSTLELGDSALYLCVSRLAGAYNEQFFGPGTRLTVL.

This chain connects TRBV5-6 to TRBJ2-5, with D possibly matching TRBD2 (6 bases). Trimming took off 4 bases at V and 5 bases at J, with 9 bases between the two ends. Germline V CDR1 and CDR2: SGHDT, YYEEEE. The CDR3 contains 12 residues. The CDR3 reads CASSPRGETQYF. Here the CDR3 DNA reads TGTGCCAGCAGCCCCCGGGGGGAGACCCAGTACTTC. Variable domain in full (rest from reference TRBV5-6 and TRBJ2-5): DAGVTQSPTHLIKTRGQQVTLRCSPKSGHDTVSWYQQALGQGPQFIFQYYEEEERQRGNFPDRFSGHQFPNYSSELNVNALLLGDSALYLCASSPRGETQYFGPGTRLLVL.

The CDR3 DNA reads TGTGCCAGCTCACCGAGGACAGCTCCCTCTGGAAACACCATATATTTT. Amino acid sequence: CASSPRTAPSGNTIYF. The rearrangement uses TRBV18 and TRBJ1-3, with D perhaps TRBD1 (6 bases). CDR1 KGHSH and CDR2 LQKENI come from the germline V gene. The CDR3 covers 16 residues. V was cut by 3 bases and J by 0 bases, with 12 bases left in between.

The CDR3 region is CASSYERASGGTQYF. The DNA for the CDR3 is TGTGCCAGCAGTTACGAACGGGCTTCTGGAGGGACCCAGTACTTC. This sequence joins TRBV6-5 and TRBJ2-5; D perhaps matches TRBD2 (5 bases). Germline loops: CDR1 MNHEY, CDR2 SVGAGI. Trimming pared 2 bases from V and 7 bases from J, leaving 17 bases between. The CDR3 covers 15 residues.